These 10 T cell receptor beta chains were sequenced from one sample in a study of post-analysis software for immune sequencing data. Unique molecular identifiers were built into the TCR beta cDNA libraries. One entry per CDR3 protein results from TCRdb running MiXCR on the PCR reads. The table includes 150,000 or so distinct CDR3 sequences, 35% to 40% detected once. Sequencing used blood, obtained after autologous hematopoietic stem cell transplantation. Receptors were obtained from a girl aged 10-17 years with multiple sclerosis.

This clonotype was counted ten times or more. V is TRBV28 and J is TRBJ2-7; D might be TRBD1 or TRBD2, each matching 5 bases. In germline, CDR1 is MDHEN, CDR2 SYDVKM. The CDR3 runs 14 residues. V was shortened by 6 bases and J by 2 bases, with 14 bases between the two germline ends. CDR3 amino acids: CASSLRDRAYEQYF. The CDR3 nucleotides read TGTGCCAGCAGCCTCCGGGACCGAGCCTACGAGCAGTACTTC.

This chain links TRBV7-9 with TRBJ2-3, with no clear D. V was pared by 3 bases and J by 4 bases, with 14 bases between. Germline V gives CDR1 SEHNR, CDR2 FQNEAQ (reference sequence). The length of the CDR3 is 15 residues. CDR3 protein: CASSLVPPRSDTQYF. CDR3 in DNA: TGTGCCAGCAGCTTGGTGCCTCCTAGATCAGATACGCAGTATTTT.

Here the CDR3 DNA reads TGTGCCAGCAAGGCAGGGTCCCGCGGTGAGCAGTTCTTC. Its translation is CASKAGSRGEQFF. The gene calls are TRBV6-5 and TRBJ2-1, with D tentatively TRBD1 (5 bases). This CDR3 has 13 residues. The germline CDR1 and CDR2 sequences are MNHEY and SVGAGI. Trimming pared 7 bases from V and 9 bases from J, leaving 16 bases between.

This clonotype was detected ten times or more. The V gene is TRBV12-3 or TRBV12-4, the J gene TRBJ2-7; D not certain. CDR3 length: 13 amino acids. Between the trimmed V and J ends, which lost 6 bases and 0 bases, there was a span of 9 bases. This CDR3 is CASRSTSSYEQYF. For the CDR3, the DNA is TGTGCCAGCAGAAGCACCTCCTCCTACGAGCAGTACTTC.

This chain links TRBV5-1 with TRBJ2-7, with 9 bases matching TRBD1. This CDR3 has 14 residues. V shed 2 bases, J shed 6 bases, and the junction held 6 bases outside the gene matches. The V gene's germline CDR1 is SGHRS and CDR2 YFSETQ. CDR3 in DNA: TGCGCCAGCAGCTTCCGGACAGGGGAGGTCGAGCAGTACTTC. This sequence encodes CASSFRTGEVEQYF.

Note on this clonotype: Relative to the germline gene, one junction end is altered; a read error may explain this. The chain joins TRBV28 to TRBJ1-4; perhaps TRBD1 as D (6 bases). The CDR3 totals 14 residues. CDR1 and CDR2 (germline): MDHEN, SYDVKM. The CDR3 DNA sequence: TGTGCCAGCAGTTCAGGGGTCACTAATGAAAAACGGTTTTTT. Translation: CASSSGVTNEKRFF.

J is TRBJ2-5 and V is TRBV11-2; D is unclear. Trimming shortened V by 3 bases and J by 5 bases, and 10 bases separated the two germline ends. CDR3 size: 13 residues. Germline assignment: CDR1 SGHAT and CDR2 FQNNGV. CDR3 bases: TGTGCCAGCAGCTTTGAGGTCCGGGAGACCCAGTACTTC. This translates into CASSFEVRETQYF.

A remark on this clonotype: A much larger clone lies a single base off, so this may be a read error. The chain is built from TRBV18 and TRBJ2-1; D unclear. The DNA end lines up better with TRBJ2-7; the J call may be wrong. Germline CDR1 reads KGHSH; CDR2 reads LQKENI. This CDR3 spans 13 amino acids. The chain's CDR3 is CASSPVSYNEQYF. Written as DNA, the CDR3 is TGTGCCAGCTCACCAGTGTCCTACAATGAGCAGTACTTC.

The V gene is TRBV11-2, the J gene TRBJ2-1; 12 nucleotides align to TRBD2. The CDR3 runs 15 residues. V was pared by 8 bases and J by 9 bases, with 11 bases of the junction left unmatched. The germline gives CDR1 SGHAT, CDR2 FQNNGV. CDR3 in DNA: TGTGCCAGCGGAAGGCGACTAGCGGGAGAGGGTGAGCAGTTCTTC. This codes for CASGRRLAGEGEQFF.

This clonotype came up a few times. The J gene is TRBJ2-7, the V gene TRBV10-3, with TRBD1 as a possible D gene (6 bases). V was trimmed by 6 bases and J by 1 base, leaving 10 bases between them. The CDR3 runs to 13 residues. The germline V gene has CDR1 ENHRY and CDR2 SYGVKD. The CDR3 DNA reads TGTGCCATCAGCCGGACAGATTCCTACGAGCAGTACTTC. Translation: CAISRTDSYEQYF.